Listed below are T cell receptor beta chains from one sample, sequenced in a study of cytomegalovirus exposure and HLA in healthy donors. Data came from immunoSEQ multiplex PCR; TCRdb stores just in-frame clones and leaves some out. The sample includes about 170,000 clones, roughly 70% of them seen just once. Sequenced material: PBMCs. The receptors here all came from a woman aged 18-30 years in good health and CMV-seropositive. Both conserved end residues are part of each CDR3. A D gene is named only where the DNA matches it firmly. Size values are once, few and many counts, or a class for expanded clones, and some rows have none.

V	J	D	size	CDR3	DNA
TRBV5-4	TRBJ2-7	TRBD1	NA	CASSRGTDSYEQYF	TGTGCCAGCAGTAGGGGGACAGACTCCTACGAGCAGTACTTC
TRBV7-2	TRBJ2-7	TRBD1	NA	CASSLVRGQGGEQYF	TGTGCCAGCAGCTTAGTCAGAGGACAGGGGGGCGAGCAGTACTTC
TRBV5-1	TRBJ1-1	NA	NA	CASTTAGGTEAFF	TGCGCCAGCACCACGGCCGGGGGCACTGAAGCTTTCTTT
TRBV10-2	TRBJ2-5	TRBD2	NA	CASSESTSGGQETQYF	TGCGCCAGCAGTGAGTCTACTAGCGGGGGCCAAGAGACCCAGTACTTC
TRBV9	TRBJ2-5	NA	few	CASSVHRVGDFETQYF	TGTGCCAGCAGCGTACACAGGGTCGGTGATTTCGAGACCCAGTACTTC
TRBV18	TRBJ2-7	TRBD1	NA	CASSPEQGLEQYF	TGTGCCAGCTCACCAGAACAGGGGCTCGAGCAGTACTTC
TRBV6-5	TRBJ1-2	NA	NA	CASSYSTESAYGYTF	TGTGCCAGCAGTTACTCGACTGAGAGCGCCTATGGCTACACCTTC
TRBV19	TRBJ1-1	NA	NA	CASSNWAGTNTEAFF	TGTGCCAGTAGTAACTGGGCAGGCACGAACACTGAAGCTTTCTTT
TRBV4-2	TRBJ1-2	NA	NA	CVSSQEQGHGYTF	TGTGTCAGCAGCCAAGAACAGGGTCATGGCTACACCTTC
TRBV5-6	TRBJ2-2	NA	few	CASSFRTLANTGELFF	TGTGCCAGCAGCTTCCGGACACTTGCGAACACCGGGGAGCTGTTTTTT
TRBV7-6	TRBJ2-7	TRBD2	NA	CASSRTSGGTTEQYF	TGTGCCAGCAGCCGAACTAGCGGGGGGACCACCGAGCAGTACTTC
TRBV6-6	TRBJ1-6	NA	few	CASSYSGASGSPLHF	TGTGCCAGCAGTTACTCAGGGGCCTCCGGGTCACCCCTCCACTTT
TRBV18	TRBJ2-7	NA	few	CASSLLGAEQYF	TGTGCCAGCTCCCTATTAGGGGCCGAGCAGTACTTC
TRBV19	TRBJ2-1	TRBD2	few	CASSIRTSGPNEQFF	TGTGCCAGTAGTATCCGGACTAGCGGACCCAATGAGCAGTTCTTC
TRBV29-1	TRBJ2-7	NA	NA	CSVRNRDGSEQYF	TGCAGCGTTCGAAACAGGGATGGGAGCGAGCAGTACTTC
TRBV9	TRBJ2-2	NA	NA	CASSVAGFTGELFF	TGTGCCAGCAGCGTAGCTGGCTTCACCGGGGAGCTGTTTTTT
TRBV30	TRBJ2-7	NA	NA	CACSSAGLVWQYF	TGTGCCTGTTCATCGGCAGGGTTGGTTTGGCAGTACTTC
TRBV9	TRBJ2-3	NA	once	CASSAGLADTQYF	TGTGCCAGCAGCGCCGGACTGGCAGATACGCAGTATTTT
TRBV11-1	TRBJ2-3	NA	NA	CASSSWGVTDTQYF	TGTGCCAGCAGCTCTTGGGGGGTCACAGATACGCAGTATTTT
TRBV19	TRBJ1-5	TRBD1	NA	CASSIRTGGDQPQHF	TGTGCCAGTAGTATTAGGACAGGGGGGGATCAGCCCCAGCATTTT
TRBV6-6	TRBJ1-1	NA	NA	CASIGVGTEAFF	TGTGCCAGCATAGGGGTTGGCACTGAAGCTTTCTTT
TRBV28	TRBJ2-3	NA	NA	CASKRGQSTDTQYF	TGTGCCAGCAAGCGAGGGCAGAGCACAGATACGCAGTATTTT
TRBV9	TRBJ2-5	TRBD2	few	CASGGLAGAMGETQYF	TGTGCCAGCGGGGGACTAGCGGGGGCCATGGGGGAGACCCAGTACTTC
TRBV7-3	TRBJ1-1	NA	NA	CASSLYRDTEAFF	TGTGCCAGCAGCTTATACAGGGACACTGAAGCTTTCTTT
TRBV2	TRBJ1-5	NA	once	CASSETGGEPQHF	TGTGCCAGCAGTGAAACGGGGGGAGAGCCCCAGCATTTT
TRBV18	TRBJ2-7	TRBD1	few	CASSPGQSSSYEQYF	TGTGCCAGCTCACCGGGACAGTCGAGCTCCTACGAGCAGTACTTC
TRBV15	TRBJ1-2	NA	NA	CATSRGRKGENYGYTF	TGTGCCACCAGCAGAGGCAGGAAAGGGGAAAACTATGGCTACACCTTC
TRBV27	TRBJ2-2	TRBD2	NA	CASSRLAGNTGELFF	TGTGCCAGCAGCAGACTAGCGGGTAACACCGGGGAGCTGTTTTTT
TRBV6-4	TRBJ2-6	NA	NA	CASTKRGSSGANVLTF	TGTGCCAGCACCAAAAGAGGGTCCTCTGGGGCCAACGTCCTGACTTTC
TRBV2	TRBJ1-1	TRBD1	NA	CASSEWGTGDTEAFF	TGTGCCAGCAGTGAGTGGGGGACAGGGGACACTGAAGCTTTCTTT
TRBV10-3	TRBJ2-3	NA	NA	CAISLGMQQGDTQYF	TGTGCCATCAGCTTAGGGATGCAGCAGGGCGATACGCAGTATTTT
TRBV6-5	TRBJ2-5	NA	NA	CASSPTSTNRGTQYF	TGTGCCAGCAGCCCTACCTCGACAAATCGGGGGACCCAGTACTTC
TRBV11-2	TRBJ1-1	TRBD1	NA	CASSQQGWTEAFF	TGTGCCAGCAGCCAACAGGGGTGGACTGAAGCTTTCTTT
TRBV6-4	TRBJ1-1	TRBD1	NA	CASSDSRGGYTEAFF	TGTGCCAGCAGTGACTCCAGAGGGGGCTACACTGAAGCTTTCTTT
TRBV7-9	TRBJ1-2	NA	NA	CASTGTFGYTF	TGTGCCAGCACCGGTACCTTTGGCTACACCTTC
TRBV28	TRBJ1-5	NA	few	CASSLGISLNQPQHF	TGTGCCAGCAGTTTGGGCATTTCGCTTAATCAGCCCCAGCATTTT